One and the same sample provided the 13 T cell receptor beta chains below, sequenced in a study of T-cell reconstitution after alpha-beta-depleted transplantation in children. Unique molecular identifiers were incorporated into the prepared TCRbeta library. MiXCR, run by TCRdb on the PCR reads, gives a single entry per CDR3 protein. Among over 150,000 distinct CDR3 sequences listed, approximately 7% were seen once. The sequencing used PBMCs from the stem cell graft donor, collected from the stem cell graft. The receptors derive from a human donor who donated a stem cell graft to a child with Wiskott-Aldrich syndrome.

This clonotype came up many times. The chain recombines TRBV9 with TRBJ1-1; tentatively, D is TRBD1 (6 bases). CDR3 length equals 15 residues. Per the germline V gene, CDR1 is SGDLS and CDR2 is YYNGEE. V was shortened by 3 bases and J by 4 bases, with 16 bases between the two germline ends. Here the CDR3 reads CASSAGGHSSTEAFF. For the CDR3, the DNA is TGTGCCAGCAGCGCCGGGGGGCATTCGAGCACTGAAGCTTTCTTT.

This clonotype was seen ten or more times. The rearrangement links TRBV5-5 to TRBJ2-3, with D perhaps matching TRBD1 (5 bases). Germline V gene data show CDR1 as SGHKS and CDR2 as YYEKEE (reference sequence). Trimming left V 5 bases short and J 4 bases short, with 8 bases between. The CDR3 runs to 12 residues. The CDR3 loop is CASRQGPDTQYF. Written as DNA, the CDR3 is TGTGCCAGCAGGCAGGGTCCAGATACGCAGTATTTT. Supplemented by reference TRBV5-5 and TRBJ2-3, the full variable domain reads DAGVTQSPTHLIKTRGQQVTLRCSPISGHKSVSWYQQVLGQGPQFIFQYYEKEERGRGNFPDRFSARQFPNYSSELNVNALLLGDSALYLCASRQGPDTQYFGPGTRLTVL.

The table lists this clonotype with many counts. The genes are TRBV7-2 and TRBJ2-7, with unresolved D. Germline V gene sequence: CDR1 SGHTA, CDR2 FQGNSA. There are 14 residues in the CDR3. Trimming took 5 bases from V and 4 from J, leaving 15 bases between them. Here the CDR3 DNA reads TGTGCCAGCAGCCCTCAAAATGGCTTGTACGAGCAGTACTTC. Its translation is CASSPQNGLYEQYF.

This clonotype was recorded at least ten times. This sequence joins TRBV5-1 and TRBJ2-7, with unresolved D. The length of the CDR3 is 15 residues. Germline CDR1 SGHRS, CDR2 YFSETQ. Trimming shortened V by 0 bases and J by 0 bases, and 10 bases separated the two germline ends. The CDR3 region is CASSLGAGDSYEQYF. The DNA of the CDR3 is TGCGCCAGCAGCTTGGGGGCAGGAGACTCCTACGAGCAGTACTTC.

At least ten counts were recorded for this clonotype. This chain joins TRBV7-2 and TRBJ1-5; D gene unclear. V shed 2 bases and J shed 4 bases, with 6 bases lying between them. The CDR3 has 13 amino acids. Germline CDR1 is SGHTA and CDR2 is FQGNSA. CDR3 nucleotide sequence: TGTGCCAGCAGCTTAATTCGGAATCAGCCCCAGCATTTT. It encodes CASSLIRNQPQHF.

This clonotype showed up many times. The chain has TRBV20-1 and TRBJ2-7, with D possibly matching TRBD2 (6 bases). Trimming stripped 5 bases from V and 4 bases from J, with 18 bases between. From germline, CDR1 is DFQATT and CDR2 SNEGSKA (reference sequence). The CDR3 is 14 residues long. The CDR3 DNA is TGCAGTGCTCAAGGCGGCGGGACCGCGTACGAGCAGTACTTC. Translation: CSAQGGGTAYEQYF.

This clonotype was seen more than once but under ten times. The chain combines TRBV6-5 with TRBJ1-1; tentatively, D is TRBD1 (6 bases). This CDR3 spans 16 amino acids. Deletions cut 5 bases from V and 2 bases from J, with 18 bases between. Looked up from germline, CDR1 is MNHEY and CDR2 is SVGAGI. The CDR3 DNA reads TGTGCCAGCAGTACCTCGGGGACAATGGATAACACTGAAGCTTTCTTT. It specifies CASSTSGTMDNTEAFF.

V gene TRBV7-8 combines with J gene TRBJ2-7; possibly TRBD2 for D (5 bases). Germline CDR1 SGHVS, CDR2 FQNEAQ. The V end lost 5 bases, the J end lost 3 bases, and 11 bases lay between the germline ends. The CDR3 is 13 residues long. The CDR3 nucleotides are TGTGCCAGCAGCAAGGGAGAAGGCTACGAGCAGTACTTC. As protein: CASSKGEGYEQYF.

In its sample, this clonotype was seen many times. The chain is built from TRBV7-8 and TRBJ2-3, with D perhaps matching TRBD2 (6 bases). The CDR3 runs to 15 residues. Germline loops: CDR1 SGHVS, CDR2 FQNEAQ. V was pared by 5 bases and J by 3 bases, with 15 bases between. CDR3 sequence: CASSPNTGSTDTQYF. The CDR3 coding sequence is TGTGCCAGCAGCCCAAACACCGGGAGTACAGATACGCAGTATTTT.

This clonotype occurred a few times. This chain joins TRBV11-2 and TRBJ2-1; 8 bases are a match to TRBD1. Unmatched junction bases numbered 12, after V lost 0 bases and J lost 8 bases. This CDR3 region has 17 residues. From germline, CDR1 is SGHAT and CDR2 FQNNGV. Written as DNA, the CDR3 is TGTGCCAGCAGCTTAGAGATAGGGCAGGGGGCTTGGGATGAGCAGTTCTTC. This codes for CASSLEIGQGAWDEQFF. Based on the CDR3 plus reference TRBV11-2 and TRBJ2-1, the full variable domain is EAGVAQSPRYKIIEKRQSVAFWCNPISGHATLYWYQQILGQGPKLLIQFQNNGVVDDSQLPKDRFSAERLKGVDSTLKIQPAKLEDSAVYLCASSLEIGQGAWDEQFFGPGTRLTVL.

The sample holds many counts of this clonotype. The V and J genes are TRBV7-2 and TRBJ2-1; the D gene is possibly TRBD1 (6 bases). The CDR3 contains 14 residues. Germline V gene lookup returns CDR1 SGHTA and CDR2 FQGNSA. V was trimmed by 3 bases and J by 10 bases, leaving 16 bases between them. CDR3 residues: CASSLDRHNGEQFF. The CDR3 DNA reads TGTGCCAGCAGCTTGGACAGACATAACGGAGAGCAGTTCTTC.

This clonotype showed up just a few times. The rearrangement joins TRBV6-5 to TRBJ2-6; D is ambiguous. The V gene lost 0 bases and the J gene lost 0 bases, with 12 bases spanning the gap. The CDR3 totals 18 residues. The germline V gene encodes CDR1 MNHEY and CDR2 SVGAGI. The CDR3 nucleotides are TGTGCCAGCAGTTACTCCCCCCCGACCGTCTCTGGGGCCAACGTCCTGACTTTC. It encodes CASSYSPPTVSGANVLTF.

The V call is TRBV12-5, the J call TRBJ1-2; 8 bases match TRBD1. Per germline, CDR1 LGHNT and CDR2 FRNRAP. The V segment lost 5 bases and the J segment 4 bases; nucleotides outside the gene matches: 6. CDR3 length: 14 amino acids. This CDR3 is CASGPRTGTYGYTF. Written as DNA, the CDR3 is TGTGCTAGTGGTCCCCGGACAGGGACCTATGGCTACACCTTC.